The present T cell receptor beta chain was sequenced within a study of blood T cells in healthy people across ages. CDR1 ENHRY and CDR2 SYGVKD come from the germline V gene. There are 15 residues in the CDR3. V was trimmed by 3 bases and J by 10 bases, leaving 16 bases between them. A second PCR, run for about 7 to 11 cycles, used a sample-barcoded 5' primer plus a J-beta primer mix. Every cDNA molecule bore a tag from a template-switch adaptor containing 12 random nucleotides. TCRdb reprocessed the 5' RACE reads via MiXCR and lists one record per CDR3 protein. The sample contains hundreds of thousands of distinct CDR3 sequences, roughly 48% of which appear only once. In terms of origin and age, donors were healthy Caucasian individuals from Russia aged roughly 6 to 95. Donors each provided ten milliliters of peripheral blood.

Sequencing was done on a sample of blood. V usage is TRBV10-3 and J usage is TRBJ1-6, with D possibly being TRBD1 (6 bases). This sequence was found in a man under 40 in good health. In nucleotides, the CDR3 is TGTGCCATCAGTGATCCGGGGGCAGGCACCTCACCCCTCCACTTT. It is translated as CAISDPGAGTSPLHF.